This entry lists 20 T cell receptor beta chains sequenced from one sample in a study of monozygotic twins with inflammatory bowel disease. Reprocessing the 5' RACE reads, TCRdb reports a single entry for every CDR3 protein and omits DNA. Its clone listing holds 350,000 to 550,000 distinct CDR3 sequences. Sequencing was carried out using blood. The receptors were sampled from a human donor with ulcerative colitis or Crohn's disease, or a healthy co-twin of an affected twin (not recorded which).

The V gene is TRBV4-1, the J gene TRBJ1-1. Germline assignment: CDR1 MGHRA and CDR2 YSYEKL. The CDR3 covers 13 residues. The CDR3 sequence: CASSLGEGSEAFF.

CDR3 sequence reads: CASSSEGAYNSPLHF. This rearrangement joins TRBV5-1 to TRBJ1-6; TCRdb selects TRBD1, and the lack of DNA leaves this call unchecked. CDR1 is SGHRS, CDR2 YFSETQ, per germline. This CDR3 spans 15 amino acids.

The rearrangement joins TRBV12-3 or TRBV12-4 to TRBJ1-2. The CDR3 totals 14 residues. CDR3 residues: CASSLSSSFLGYTF.

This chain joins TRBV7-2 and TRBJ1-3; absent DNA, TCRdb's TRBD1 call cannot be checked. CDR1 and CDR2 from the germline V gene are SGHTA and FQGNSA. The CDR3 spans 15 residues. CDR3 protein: CASSFNRASGNTIYF.

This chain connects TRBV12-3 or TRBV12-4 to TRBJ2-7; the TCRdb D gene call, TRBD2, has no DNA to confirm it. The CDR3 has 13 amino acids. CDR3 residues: CASSVLGGYEQYF.

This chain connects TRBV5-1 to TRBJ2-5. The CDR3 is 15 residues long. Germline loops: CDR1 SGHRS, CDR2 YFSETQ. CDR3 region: CASSLALQVQETQYF.

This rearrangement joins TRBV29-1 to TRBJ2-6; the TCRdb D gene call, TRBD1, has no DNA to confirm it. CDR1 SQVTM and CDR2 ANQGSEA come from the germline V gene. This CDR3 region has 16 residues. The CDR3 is CSASTGTSSGANVLTF.

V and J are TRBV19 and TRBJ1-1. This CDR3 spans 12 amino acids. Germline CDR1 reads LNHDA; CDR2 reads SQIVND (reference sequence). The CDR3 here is CASSIVWGEAFF. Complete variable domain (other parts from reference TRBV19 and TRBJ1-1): DGGITQSPKYLFRKEGQNVTLSCEQNLNHDAMYWYRQDPGQGLRLIYYSQIVNDFQKGDIAEGYSVSREKKESFPLTVTSAQKNPTAFYLCASSIVWGEAFFGQGTRLTVV.

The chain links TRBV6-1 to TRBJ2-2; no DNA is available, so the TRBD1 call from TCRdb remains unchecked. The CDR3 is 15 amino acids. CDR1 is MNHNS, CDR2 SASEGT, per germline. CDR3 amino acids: CASSRTGVDTGELFF.

The CDR3 is CATRDRDNSPLHF. The chain joins TRBV10-3 to TRBJ1-6; with no DNA, the TCRdb D assignment of TRBD1 cannot be verified. This CDR3 comprises 13 residues. Per the germline V gene, CDR1 is ENHRY and CDR2 is SYGVKD.

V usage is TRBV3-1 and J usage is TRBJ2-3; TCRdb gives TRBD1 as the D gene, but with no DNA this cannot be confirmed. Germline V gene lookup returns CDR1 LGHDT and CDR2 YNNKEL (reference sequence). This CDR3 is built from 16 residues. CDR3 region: CASSQAPGGPKDTQYF.

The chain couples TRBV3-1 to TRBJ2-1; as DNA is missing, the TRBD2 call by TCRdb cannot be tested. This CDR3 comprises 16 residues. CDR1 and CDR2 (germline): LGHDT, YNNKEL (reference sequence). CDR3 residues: CASRPSGGAGYNEQFF.

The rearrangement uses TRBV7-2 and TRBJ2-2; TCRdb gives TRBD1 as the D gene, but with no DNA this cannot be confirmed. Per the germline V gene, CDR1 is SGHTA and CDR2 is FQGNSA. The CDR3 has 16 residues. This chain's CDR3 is CASSVMGQGATGELFF.

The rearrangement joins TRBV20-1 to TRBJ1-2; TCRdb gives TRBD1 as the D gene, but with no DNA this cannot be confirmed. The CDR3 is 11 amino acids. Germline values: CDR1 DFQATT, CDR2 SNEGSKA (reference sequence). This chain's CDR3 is CSGTDDYGYTF.

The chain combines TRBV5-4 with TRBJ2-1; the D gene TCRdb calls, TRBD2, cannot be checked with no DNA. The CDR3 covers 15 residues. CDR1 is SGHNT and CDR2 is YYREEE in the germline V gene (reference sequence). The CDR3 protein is CASSPTSASYNEQFF. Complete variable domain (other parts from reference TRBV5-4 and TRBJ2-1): ETGVTQSPTHLIKTRGQQVTLRCSSQSGHNTVSWYQQALGQGPQFIFQYYREEENGRGNFPPRFSGLQFPNYSSELNVNALELDDSALYLCASSPTSASYNEQFFGPGTRLTVL.

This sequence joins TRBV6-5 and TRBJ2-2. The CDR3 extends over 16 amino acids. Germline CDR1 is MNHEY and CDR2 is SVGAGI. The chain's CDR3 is CASSYVGNTNTGELFF.

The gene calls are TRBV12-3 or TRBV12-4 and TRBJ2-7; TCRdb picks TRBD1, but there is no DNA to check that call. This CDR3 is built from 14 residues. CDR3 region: CASSRDRYAYEQYF.

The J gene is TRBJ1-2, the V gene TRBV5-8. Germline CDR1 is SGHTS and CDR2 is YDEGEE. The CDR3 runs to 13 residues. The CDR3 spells CASSLDSHYGYTF.

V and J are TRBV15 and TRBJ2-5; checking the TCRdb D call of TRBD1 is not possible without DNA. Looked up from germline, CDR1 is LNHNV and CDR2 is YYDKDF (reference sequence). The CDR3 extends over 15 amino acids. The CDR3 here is CATSSQQGARETQYF.

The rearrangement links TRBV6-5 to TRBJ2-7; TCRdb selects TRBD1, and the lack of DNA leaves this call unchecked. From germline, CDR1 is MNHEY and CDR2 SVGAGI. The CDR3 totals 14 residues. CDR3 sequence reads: CASSSTAASYEQYF.